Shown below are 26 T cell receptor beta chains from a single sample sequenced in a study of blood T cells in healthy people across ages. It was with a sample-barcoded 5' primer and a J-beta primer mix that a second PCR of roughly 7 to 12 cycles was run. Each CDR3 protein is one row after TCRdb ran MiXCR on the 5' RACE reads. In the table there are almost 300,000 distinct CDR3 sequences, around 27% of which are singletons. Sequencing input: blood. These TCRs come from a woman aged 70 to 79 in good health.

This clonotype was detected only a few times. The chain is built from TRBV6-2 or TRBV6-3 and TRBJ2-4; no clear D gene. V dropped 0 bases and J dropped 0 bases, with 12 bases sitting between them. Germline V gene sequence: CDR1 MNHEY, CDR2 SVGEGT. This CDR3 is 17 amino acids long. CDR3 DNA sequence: TGTGCCAGCAGTTACTCGATAGTCGGATTAGCCAAAAACATTCAGTACTTC. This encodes CASSYSIVGLAKNIQYF.

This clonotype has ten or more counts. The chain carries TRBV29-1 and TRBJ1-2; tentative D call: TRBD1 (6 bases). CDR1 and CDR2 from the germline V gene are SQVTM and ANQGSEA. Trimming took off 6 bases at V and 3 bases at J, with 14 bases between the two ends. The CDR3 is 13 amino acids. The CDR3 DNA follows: TGCAGCGTCCTTCCTGGGGGCCACTATGGCTACACCTTC. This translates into CSVLPGGHYGYTF.

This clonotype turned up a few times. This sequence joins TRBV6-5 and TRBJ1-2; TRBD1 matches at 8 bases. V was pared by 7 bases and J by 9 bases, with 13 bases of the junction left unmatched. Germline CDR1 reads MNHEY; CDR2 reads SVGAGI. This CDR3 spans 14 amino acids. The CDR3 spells CASTLLSGQGRYTF. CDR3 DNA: TGTGCCAGCACCTTACTCAGCGGACAGGGACGCTACACCTTC.

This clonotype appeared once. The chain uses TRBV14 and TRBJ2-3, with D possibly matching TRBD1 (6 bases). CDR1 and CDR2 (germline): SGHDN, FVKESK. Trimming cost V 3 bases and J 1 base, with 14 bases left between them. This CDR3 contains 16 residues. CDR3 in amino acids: CASSQIQGSGTDTQYF. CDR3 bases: TGTGCCAGCAGCCAGATTCAGGGGTCGGGCACAGATACGCAGTATTTT.

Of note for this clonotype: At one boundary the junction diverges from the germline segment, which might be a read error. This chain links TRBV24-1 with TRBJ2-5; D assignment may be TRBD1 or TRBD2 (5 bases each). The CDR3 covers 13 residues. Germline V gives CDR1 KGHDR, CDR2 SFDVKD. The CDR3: CATKETGQQAAFF. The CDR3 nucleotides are TGTGCCACAAAAGAAACGGGGCAGCAGGCGGCGTTCTTC.

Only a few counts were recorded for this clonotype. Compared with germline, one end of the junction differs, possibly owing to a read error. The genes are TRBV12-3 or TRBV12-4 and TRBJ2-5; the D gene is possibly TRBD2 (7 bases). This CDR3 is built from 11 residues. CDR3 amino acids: CASSPGGGGFF. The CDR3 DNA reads TGTGCCAGCAGTCCCGGGGGAGGGGGGTTCTTC.

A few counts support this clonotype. The DNA for the CDR3 is TGTGCCAGCTCATCGGGTTTCTACGAGCAGTACTTC. Its protein is CASSSGFYEQYF. The J gene is TRBJ2-7, the V gene TRBV18; D remains unclear. Trimming removed 5 bases from V and 3 bases from J, with 8 bases in between. CDR1 is KGHSH, CDR2 LQKENI, per germline. The CDR3 has 12 residues.

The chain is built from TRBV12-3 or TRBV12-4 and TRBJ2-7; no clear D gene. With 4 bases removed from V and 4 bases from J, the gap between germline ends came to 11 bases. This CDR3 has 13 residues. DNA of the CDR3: TGTGCCAGCAGTTCAGGTCATTCTTACGAGCAGTACTTC. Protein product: CASSSGHSYEQYF.

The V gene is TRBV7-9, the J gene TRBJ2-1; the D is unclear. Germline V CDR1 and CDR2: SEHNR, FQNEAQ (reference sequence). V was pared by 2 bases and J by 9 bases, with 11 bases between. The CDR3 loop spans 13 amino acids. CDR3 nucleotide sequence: TGTGCCAGCAGCTTACGGGTCGGTCCTGAGCAGTTCTTC. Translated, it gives CASSLRVGPEQFF.

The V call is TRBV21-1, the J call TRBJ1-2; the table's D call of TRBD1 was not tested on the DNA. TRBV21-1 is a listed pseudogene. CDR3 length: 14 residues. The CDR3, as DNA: TGTGCCAGCAGCAGGACAGGCTTTAACTATGGCTACACCTTC. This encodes CASSRTGFNYGYTF.

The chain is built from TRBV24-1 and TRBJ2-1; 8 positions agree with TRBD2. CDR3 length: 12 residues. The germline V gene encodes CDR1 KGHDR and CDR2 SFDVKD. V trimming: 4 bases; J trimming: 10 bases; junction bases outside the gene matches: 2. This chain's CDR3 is CATSDGGVEQFF. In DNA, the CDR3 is TGTGCCACCAGTGACGGGGGGGTGGAGCAGTTCTTC.

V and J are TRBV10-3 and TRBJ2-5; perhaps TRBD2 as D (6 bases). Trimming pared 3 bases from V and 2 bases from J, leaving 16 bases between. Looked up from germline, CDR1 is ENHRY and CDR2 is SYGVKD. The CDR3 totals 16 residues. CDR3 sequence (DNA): TGTGCCATCAGTGATGCGGGGTTGTCGCGACAAGAGACCCAGTACTTC. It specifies CAISDAGLSRQETQYF.

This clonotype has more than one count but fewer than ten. CDR3 in amino acids: CASSQEKGVSNQPQHF. CDR3 bases: TGCGCCAGCAGCCAGGAAAAAGGGGTCAGCAATCAGCCCCAGCATTTT. This chain joins TRBV4-3 and TRBJ1-5, with D possibly TRBD1 on 5 matching bases. The CDR3 runs 16 residues. The germline V and J ends were trimmed by 3 bases and 1 base, with 13 bases remaining between them. In germline, CDR1 is LGHNA, CDR2 YSLEER.

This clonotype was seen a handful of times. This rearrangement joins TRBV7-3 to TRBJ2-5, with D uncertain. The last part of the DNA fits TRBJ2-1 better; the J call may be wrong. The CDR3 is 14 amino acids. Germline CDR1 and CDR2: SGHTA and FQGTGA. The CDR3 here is CASSFVGSSNEQFF. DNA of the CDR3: TGTGCCAGCAGCTTTGTGGGCAGTTCCAATGAGCAGTTCTTC.

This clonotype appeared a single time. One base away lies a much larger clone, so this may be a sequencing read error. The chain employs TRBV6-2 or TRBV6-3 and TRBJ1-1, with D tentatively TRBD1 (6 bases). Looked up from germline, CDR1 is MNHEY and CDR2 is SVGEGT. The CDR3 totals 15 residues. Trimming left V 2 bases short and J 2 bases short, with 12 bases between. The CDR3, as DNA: TGTGCCAGCAGTTACGGGGGCAGATCCAACACTGAAGCTTTCTTT. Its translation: CASSYGGRSNTEAFF.

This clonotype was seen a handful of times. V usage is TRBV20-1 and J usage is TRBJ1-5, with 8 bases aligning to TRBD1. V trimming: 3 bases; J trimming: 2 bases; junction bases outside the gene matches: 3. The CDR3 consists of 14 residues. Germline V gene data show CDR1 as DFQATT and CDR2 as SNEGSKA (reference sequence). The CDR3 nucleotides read TGCAGTGCTAGGCCAGGGGGCGGCAATCAGCCCCAGCATTTT. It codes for CSARPGGGNQPQHF.

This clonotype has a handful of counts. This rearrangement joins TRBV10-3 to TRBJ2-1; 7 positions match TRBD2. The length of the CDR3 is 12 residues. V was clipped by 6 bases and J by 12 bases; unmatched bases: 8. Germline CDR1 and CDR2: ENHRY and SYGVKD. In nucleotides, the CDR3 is TGTGCCATCAGCGAATCCGGGACTACGCAGTTCTTC. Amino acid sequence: CAISESGTTQFF.

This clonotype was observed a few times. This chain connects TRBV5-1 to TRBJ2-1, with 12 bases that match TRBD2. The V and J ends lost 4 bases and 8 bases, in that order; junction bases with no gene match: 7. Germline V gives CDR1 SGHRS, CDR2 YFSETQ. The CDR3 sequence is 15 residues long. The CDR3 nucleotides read TGCGCCAGCAGCGTGACTAGCGGGAGTCGTTATGAGCAGTTCTTC. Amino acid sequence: CASSVTSGSRYEQFF.

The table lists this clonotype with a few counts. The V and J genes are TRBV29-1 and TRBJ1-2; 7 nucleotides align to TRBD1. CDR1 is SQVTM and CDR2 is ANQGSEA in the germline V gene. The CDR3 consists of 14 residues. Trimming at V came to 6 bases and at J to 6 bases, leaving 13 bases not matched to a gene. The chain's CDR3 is CSVGRGYPLDGYTF. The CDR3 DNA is TGCAGCGTAGGCAGGGGGTATCCCCTGGATGGCTACACCTTC.

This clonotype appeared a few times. In DNA, the CDR3 is TGTGCCACCGGGACAGTGATGAACACTGAAGCTTTCTTT. Translated, it gives CATGTVMNTEAFF. The rearrangement joins TRBV7-2 to TRBJ1-1, with 7 bases fitting TRBD1. There are 13 residues in the CDR3. V dropped 10 bases and J dropped 0; count of bases not matched to a gene: 5. Germline V CDR1 and CDR2: SGHTA, FQGNSA. The full variable domain, rest sourced from reference TRBV7-2 and TRBJ1-1, is GAGVSQSPSNKVTEKGKDVELRCDPISGHTALYWYRQSLGQGLEFLIYFQGNSAPDKSGLPSDRFSAERTGGSVSTLTIQRTQQEDSAVYLCATGTVMNTEAFFGQGTRLTVV.

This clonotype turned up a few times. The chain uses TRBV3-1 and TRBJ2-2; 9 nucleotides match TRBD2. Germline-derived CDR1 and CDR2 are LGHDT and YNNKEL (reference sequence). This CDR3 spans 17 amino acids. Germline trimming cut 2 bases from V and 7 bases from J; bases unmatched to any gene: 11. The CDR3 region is CASSQLPAGGPNGELFF. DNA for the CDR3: TGTGCCAGCAGCCAACTGCCGGCGGGAGGGCCGAACGGGGAGCTGTTTTTT.

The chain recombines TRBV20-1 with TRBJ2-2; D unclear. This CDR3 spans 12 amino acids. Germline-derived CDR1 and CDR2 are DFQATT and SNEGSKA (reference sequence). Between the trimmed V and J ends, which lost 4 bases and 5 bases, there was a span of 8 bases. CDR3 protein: CSANGLTGELFF. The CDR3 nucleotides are TGCAGTGCTAATGGGCTGACCGGGGAGCTGTTTTTT.

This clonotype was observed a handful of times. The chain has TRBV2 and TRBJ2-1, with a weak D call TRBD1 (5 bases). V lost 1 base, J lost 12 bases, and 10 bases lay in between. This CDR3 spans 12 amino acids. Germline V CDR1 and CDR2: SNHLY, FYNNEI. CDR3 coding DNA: TGTGCCAGCAGTGAAGATTATAGGGGGCAGTTCTTC. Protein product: CASSEDYRGQFF.

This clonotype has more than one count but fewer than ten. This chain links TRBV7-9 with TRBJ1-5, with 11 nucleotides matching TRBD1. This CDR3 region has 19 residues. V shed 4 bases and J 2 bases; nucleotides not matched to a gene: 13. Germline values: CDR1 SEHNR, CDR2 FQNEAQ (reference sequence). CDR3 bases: TGTGCCAGCAGCTCAGACGGACAGGGGGCAAGCGAAGGCAATCAGCCCCAGCATTTT. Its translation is CASSSDGQGASEGNQPQHF.

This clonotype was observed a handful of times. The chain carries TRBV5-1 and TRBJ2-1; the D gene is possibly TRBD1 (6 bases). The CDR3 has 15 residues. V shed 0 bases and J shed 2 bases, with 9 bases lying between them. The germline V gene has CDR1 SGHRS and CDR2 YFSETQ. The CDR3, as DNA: TGCGCCAGCAGCTTGGGGGACATTGCCTACAATGAGCAGTTCTTC. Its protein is CASSLGDIAYNEQFF.

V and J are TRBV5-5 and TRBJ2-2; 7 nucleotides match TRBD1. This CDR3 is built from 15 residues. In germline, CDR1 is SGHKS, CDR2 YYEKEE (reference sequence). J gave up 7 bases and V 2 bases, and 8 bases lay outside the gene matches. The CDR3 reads CASSFMTGPIGELFF. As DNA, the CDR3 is TGTGCCAGCAGCTTCATGACAGGGCCCATCGGGGAGCTGTTTTTT. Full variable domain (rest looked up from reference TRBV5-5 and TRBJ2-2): DAGVTQSPTHLIKTRGQQVTLRCSPISGHKSVSWYQQVLGQGPQFIFQYYEKEERGRGNFPDRFSARQFPNYSSELNVNALLLGDSALYLCASSFMTGPIGELFFGEGSRLTVL.